The 20 T cell receptor beta chains given below trace back to one sample, sequenced in a study of breast tumors, draining lymph nodes, adjacent tissues (dated by TCRdb to about 2016). Lymph node samples came from the axillary draining lymph nodes of breast cancer patients. The library was built by means of multiplex PCR. The data were produced on an Illumina HiSeq 2000. TCRdb reran the public reads through fastp at Q25 and MiXCR, keeping productive beta chains. When rows share a CDR3 protein, they turn into one entry using the most common DNA and genes. Counted in this sample were 200,000 to 300,000 distinct CDR3 sequences; around 30% of them appeared once. Jointly, the top ten make up approximately 1% of the sample. The sample taken for sequencing was axillary lymph node tissue. These receptors were obtained from a female donor with breast cancer. Some clones in this sample may be carry-over from other donors' samples.

The chain joins TRBV2 to TRBJ1-1; TRBD1 matches 9 bases. Losses at the gene ends were 0 bases for V and 11 bases for J; bases not matched to a gene: 7. The CDR3 runs to 14 residues. CDR1 and CDR2 from the germline V gene are SNHLY and FYNNEI. The CDR3 loop is CASSEAQTGGLAFF. CDR3 nucleotides: TGTGCCAGCAGTGAAGCCCAAACAGGGGGCCTGGCTTTCTTT.

This clonotype was counted at least ten times. V usage is TRBV20-1 and J usage is TRBJ2-3; 14 bases line up with TRBD2. This CDR3 has 17 residues. Germline V gene lookup returns CDR1 DFQATT and CDR2 SNEGSKA (reference sequence). With V trimmed by 3 bases and J by 3 bases, 8 bases remained unmatched. This CDR3 reads CSASTPGLAGATDTQYF. In DNA, the CDR3 is TGCAGTGCTAGTACACCGGGACTAGCGGGAGCTACAGATACGCAGTATTTT.

This clonotype was observed many times. The chain uses TRBV19 and TRBJ2-3; D is possibly TRBD1 (6 bases). CDR1 and CDR2 from the germline V gene are LNHDA and SQIVND (reference sequence). CDR3 length equals 17 residues. The ends were cut back, 2 bases at V and 4 bases at J, with 19 bases in the middle. The CDR3 nucleotides are TGTGCCAGTAGTATAAGGGGAACAGGGTTCAGGGCAGATACGCAGTATTTT. It specifies CASSIRGTGFRADTQYF.

Concerning this clonotype itself: It may be a read error: a sequence one base away is much more abundant. The gene calls are TRBV7-6 and TRBJ2-7; 7 nucleotides match TRBD1. CDR3 length: 15 residues. J lost 5 bases, V lost 5 bases, and 12 bases had no gene match. CDR1 SGHVS and CDR2 FNYEAQ come from the germline V gene. The DNA for the CDR3 is TGTGCCAGCAGCCCACAGGGGCCCCCATCCAACGAGCAGTACTTC. Amino acid sequence: CASSPQGPPSNEQYF.

This clonotype has at least ten counts. V gene TRBV6-4 combines with J gene TRBJ2-3; D uncertain. This CDR3 has 14 residues. With 8 bases removed from V and 0 bases from J, the gap between germline ends came to 12 bases. CDR1 and CDR2 from the germline V gene are MRHNA and SNTAGT. CDR3 residues: CASARTASTDTQYF. In DNA, the CDR3 is TGTGCCAGCGCAAGAACGGCGAGCACAGATACGCAGTATTTT.

This clonotype was recorded many times. The rearrangement uses TRBV5-1 and TRBJ2-5, with a tentative D call TRBD1 (5 bases). Trimming removed 3 bases at V and 1 base at J, with 19 bases between. Germline V gene sequence: CDR1 SGHRS, CDR2 YFSETQ. The CDR3 has 17 residues. Here the CDR3 DNA reads TGCGCCAGCAGCTGGAATTTGGGGCGGTACTCCCAAGAGACCCAGTACTTC. It translates to CASSWNLGRYSQETQYF. Complete variable domain (other parts from reference TRBV5-1 and TRBJ2-5): KAGVTQTPRYLIKTRGQQVTLSCSPISGHRSVSWYQQTPGQGLQFLFEYFSETQRNKGNFPGRFSGRQFSNSRSEMNVSTLELGDSALYLCASSWNLGRYSQETQYFGPGTRLLVL.

The rearrangement links TRBV11-3 to TRBJ2-5; weak D call: TRBD2 (5 bases). Trimming removed 3 bases from V and 5 bases from J, with 10 bases in between. In germline, CDR1 is SGHNT, CDR2 YENEEA. The CDR3 is made up of 13 amino acids. CDR3 DNA: TGTGCCAGCAGCTTTAACTCGGGGGAGACCCAGTACTTC. Protein sequence: CASSFNSGETQYF.

Concerning this clonotype itself: This may stem from a read error, because a much larger clone lies one nucleotide away. The V call is TRBV20-1, the J call TRBJ2-1; 8 bases agree with TRBD2. The CDR3 sequence is 16 residues long. CDR1 is DFQATT and CDR2 is SNEGSKA in the germline V gene (reference sequence). This CDR3 reads CSARESTGGVNNEKFF. CDR3 sequence (DNA): TGCAGTGCTAGAGAGTCAACGGGGGGGGTAAACAATGAGAAGTTCTTC.

J is TRBJ1-5 and V is TRBV12-3 or TRBV12-4; the D is unclear. This CDR3 has 17 residues. V was shortened by 6 bases and J by 7 bases, with 25 bases between the two germline ends. CDR3 in amino acids: CASSQRAQLKVHQPQHF. The CDR3 DNA follows: TGTGCCAGCAGCCAGAGAGCCCAGCTTAAGGTTCACCAGCCCCAGCATTTT.

This clonotype was counted only a few times. The V and J genes are TRBV18 and TRBJ2-2; TRBD2 matches at 7 bases. The CDR3 spans 16 residues. V was pared by 2 bases and J by 0 bases, with 3 bases of the junction left unmatched. Germline-derived CDR1 and CDR2 are KGHSH and LQKENI. This chain's CDR3 is CASSPDLAANTGELFF. Here the CDR3 DNA reads TGTGCCAGCTCACCAGATCTAGCGGCGAACACCGGGGAGCTGTTTTTT.

This clonotype was counted once. One base away lies a much larger clone, so this may be a sequencing read error. The CDR3 end shows no conserved phenylalanine or tryptophan, and so a read error is likely. This chain uses TRBV5-5 with TRBJ2-7, with TRBD1 as a possible D gene (6 bases). The V gene lost 0 bases and the J gene lost 2 bases, with 12 bases spanning the gap. From germline, CDR1 is SGHKS and CDR2 YYEKEE (reference sequence). This CDR3 is 15 amino acids long. This CDR3 is CASSLGGGATYEQYL. Here the CDR3 DNA reads TGTGCCAGCAGCTTGGGTGGGGGCGCAACCTACGAGCAGTACCTC.

In the case of this clonotype: Relative to the germline gene, one junction end is altered; a read error may explain this. The chain recombines TRBV19 with TRBJ2-1; tentative D call: TRBD2 (5 bases). The CDR3 is made up of 15 amino acids. Germline V gives CDR1 LNHDA, CDR2 SQIVND (reference sequence). The CDR3 DNA reads TGTGCCGGTAGTCCCCGGAGAGGGTTTTACAATGAGCAGCTCTTC. It encodes CAGSPRRGFYNEQLF.

A note on this clonotype: The junction does not match germline at one end; this may be a read error. The V and J genes are TRBV12-3 or TRBV12-4 and TRBJ2-3; 10 nucleotides agree with TRBD2. This CDR3 region has 16 residues. CDR3 loop: CASRPTGTSVRDTRYF. For the CDR3, the DNA is TGTGCCAGCAGGCCCACCGGGACTAGCGTCCGAGATACGCGGTATTTT.

This clonotype was found many times. The CDR3 loop reads CSVLTGKPSGANVLTF. The DNA of the CDR3 is TGCAGTGTCCTGACAGGGAAACCCTCTGGGGCCAACGTCCTGACTTTC. The chain combines TRBV20-1 with TRBJ2-6; TRBD1 matches 7 bases. The CDR3 length is 16 residues. Germline assignment: CDR1 DFQATT and CDR2 SNEGSKA (reference sequence). V shed 7 bases, J shed 0 bases, and the junction held 9 bases outside the gene matches.

The chain employs TRBV12-3 or TRBV12-4 and TRBJ1-4, with TRBD1 matching 9 bases. This CDR3 contains 17 residues. The V gene end was trimmed by 4 bases and the J gene end by 6 bases; junction bases not matched to a gene: 12. In nucleotides, the CDR3 is TGTGCCAGCAGTTCCCGGGAACAGGGGGCGTTGGATGAAAAACTGTTTTTT. Translation gives CASSSREQGALDEKLFF.

This clonotype has a handful of counts. The rearrangement uses TRBV28 and TRBJ2-3; either TRBD1 or TRBD2 may supply D (5 bases each). Germline CDR1 reads MDHEN; CDR2 reads SYDVKM. This CDR3 is 15 amino acids long. Trimming removed 5 bases from V and 4 bases from J, with 16 bases in between. CDR3 DNA sequence: TGTGCCAGCAGTACCAGGACCCAGGGAGCAGATACGCAGTATTTT. Its protein is CASSTRTQGADTQYF.

With respect to this clonotype: A much more abundant neighbour one base away suggests this may be a read error. V usage is TRBV12-3 or TRBV12-4 and J usage is TRBJ2-5; possibly TRBD1 for D (5 bases). The V end was cut by 7 bases, the J end by 4 bases, with 16 bases between. CDR3 length: 14 residues. In DNA, the CDR3 is TGTGCCAGCACGAGCAGGGCCAGGCGAGAGACCCAGTACTTC. This sequence encodes CASTSRARRETQYF.

The chain recombines TRBV2 with TRBJ1-6, with 9 bases identical to TRBD1. This CDR3 is 16 amino acids long. Germline assignment: CDR1 SNHLY and CDR2 FYNNEI. V dropped 4 bases and J dropped 7; count of bases not matched to a gene: 8. CDR3: CASSVRPGQGNSPLHF. As DNA, the CDR3 is TGTGCCAGCAGTGTCCGACCGGGACAGGGAAATTCACCCCTCCACTTT.

In the case of this clonotype: A single base separates this from a much larger clone, so it may be a read error. The conserved closing phenylalanine or tryptophan is absent in this CDR3, likely reflecting a read error. This chain uses TRBV4-3 with TRBJ2-3; possibly TRBD2 for D (5 bases). CDR1 and CDR2 (germline): LGHNA, YSLEER. The CDR3 loop spans 17 amino acids. V lost 4 bases and J lost 0, with 17 bases in between. The chain's CDR3 is CASSPHASGPSTDTQYL. The DNA of the CDR3 is TGCGCCAGCAGCCCCCACGCCAGCGGACCTAGCACAGATACGCAGTATCTT.

This clonotype was found many times. The CDR3 region has the DNA TGTGCCAGTCGTTTACAGGGGTCCTCCTACGAGCAGTACTTC. Its protein product is CASRLQGSSYEQYF. The V call is TRBV19, the J call TRBJ2-7, with TRBD1 identical over 7 bases. There are 14 residues in the CDR3. V shed 8 bases, J shed 0 bases, and the junction held 7 bases outside the gene matches. The germline CDR1 and CDR2 sequences are LNHDA and SQIVND (reference sequence).